The table lists the clone carrying this TCR beta chain with many counts. Antigen specificity is unknown. Other DNA sequences of this sample code for an identical CDR3. From the PCR reads, TCRdb re-called clones with MiXCR. This table holds roughly 48,000 clones, about 15% found once. The sample originates from a study of metastatic and nonmetastatic thyroid tumors. Study-level points and caveats: As reported, TCR beta diversity in blood and tumor was significantly higher in malignant thyroid tumors than in benign nodules.

The length of the CDR3 is 15 residues. CDR1 and CDR2 from the germline V gene are MNHEY and SMNVEV (reference sequence). V gave up 3 bases and J gave up 4 bases, with 13 bases separating them. Among the patients, none had received any treatment before thyroid surgery. The chain has TRBV27 and TRBJ1-5; a possible D gene is TRBD1 (6 bases). This receptor was obtained from a female donor with papillary thyroid cancer or a benign thyroid nodule (not recorded which). Some clones in this sample may be carry-over from other donors' samples. The sequenced sample was blood. CDR3 sequence reads: CASSFTGAYNQPQHF. DNA of the CDR3: TGTGCCAGCAGTTTTACGGGGGCTTATAATCAGCCCCAGCATTTT.